These T cell receptor beta chains were read from a single sample in a study of CXCR3-negative and CXCR3-positive naive CD8 T cells. TCRdb reprocessed the 5' RACE reads, with one entry per CDR3 protein and no DNA. The listing records about 120,000 distinct CDR3 sequences. Sequencing was done on a sample of naive CXCR3- CD8+ T cells from blood. These receptors all come from a human donor in good health. Some clones in this sample may be carry-over from other donors' samples. CDR3s include the opening cysteine and the closing phenylalanine or tryptophan.

>TRBV6-5|11|TRBJ1-2
CASWTGKGYTF
>TRBV7-6|16|TRBJ1-1
CASSLLGTGGSTEAFF
>TRBV4-1|15|TRBJ2-7
CASSPGGRGNYEQYF
>TRBV14|18|TRBJ2-2
CASSQDRIGQGRTGELFF
>TRBV20-1|14|TRBJ2-5
CSASDRGAVETQYF
>TRBV24-1|14|TRBJ1-5
CATSADGFNQPQHF
>TRBV5-1|15|TRBJ1-1
CASGPEQGPDTEAFF
>TRBV18|14|TRBJ1-1
CASSPPTANTEAFF
>TRBV7-8|13|TRBJ2-5
CASSPRLEETQYF
>TRBV15|16|TRBJ1-5
CATSKDGDTRNQPQHF
>TRBV19|18|TRBJ1-5
CASSVRSGTGDSNQPQHF
>TRBV29-1|12|TRBJ2-3
CSHRPDTDTQYF
>TRBV3-1|17|TRBJ2-1
CASSQVIGTSVYNEQFF
>TRBV10-2|14|TRBJ2-7
CASSEMVAAYEQYF
>TRBV4-3|15|TRBJ2-2
CASSRLTGSPGELFF
>TRBV7-2|15|TRBJ2-3
CASSSWDRGTDTQYF
>TRBV28|14|TRBJ2-5
CASSLEGHSETQYF
>TRBV29-1|13|TRBJ2-7
CSVKGGSFHEQYF
>TRBV4-1|15|TRBJ2-7
CASSQDLASSYEQYF
>TRBV28|14|TRBJ2-7
CASSFGNPGDEQYF